Listed below are T cell receptor beta chains from one sample, sequenced in a study of T cell responses to AZD1222 COVID-19 vaccine. Assay: immunoSEQ multiplex PCR; the TCRdb copy retains only in-frame clones and omits some. The sample lists about 150,000 clones; around nine tenths were seen once. Specimen: peripheral blood, collected on day 0 of AZD1222 vaccination. The receptor set was obtained from an adult in good health. CDR3s include the opening cysteine and the closing phenylalanine or tryptophan. A D gene is named only where the DNA matches it firmly. The size entry is marked missing in some rows and otherwise reads once, few, many or a size class.

V gene	clone size	D gene	J gene	CDR3 protein	CDR3 DNA
TRBV7-2	NA	NA	TRBJ1-1	CASSSGQMNTEAFF	TGTGCCAGCAGCTCCGGACAAATGAACACTGAAGCTTTCTTT
TRBV21-1	NA	NA	TRBJ1-4	CASSKQGLNATNEKLFF	TGTGCCAGCAGCAAACAGGGGCTGAATGCAACTAATGAAAAACTGTTTTTT
TRBV5-1	NA	NA	TRBJ2-1	CASSLERGYEQFF	TGCGCCAGCAGCTTGGAAAGGGGATATGAGCAGTTCTTC
TRBV15	NA	NA	TRBJ1-5	CATSTTVLNQPQHF	TGTGCCACCAGCACGACAGTCCTCAATCAGCCCCAGCATTTT
TRBV11-2	NA	NA	TRBJ2-7	CASSFRDILAYEQYF	TGTGCCAGCAGCTTCCGGGACATCCTCGCCTACGAGCAGTACTTC
TRBV7-2	NA	NA	TRBJ1-5	CASSSASGQLYQPQHF	TGTGCCAGCAGCTCCGCAAGTGGACAGTTATATCAGCCCCAGCATTTT
TRBV6-6	NA	NA	TRBJ1-2	CASNEEDYGYTF	TGTGCCAGCAACGAGGAAGACTATGGCTACACCTTC
TRBV5-1	NA	NA	TRBJ1-2	CASSSPGDPSGYTF	TGCGCCAGCAGCTCTCCGGGAGACCCTTCTGGCTACACCTTC
TRBV12-5	NA	NA	TRBJ2-1	CASGLVPGGSSYNEQFF	TGTGCTAGTGGTTTGGTACCCGGTGGATCCTCCTACAATGAGCAGTTCTTC
TRBV6-5	NA	TRBD1	TRBJ1-2	CASSWTGGGYTF	TGTGCCAGCAGCTGGACAGGGGGTGGCTACACCTTC
TRBV27	NA	NA	TRBJ1-1	CASSQPRQFDTEAFF	TGTGCCAGCAGTCAGCCCCGACAGTTTGACACTGAAGCTTTCTTT
TRBV5-4	NA	TRBD1	TRBJ2-7	CASSWLGQGTEQYF	TGTGCCAGCAGCTGGTTGGGACAGGGGACGGAGCAGTACTTC
TRBV18	NA	TRBD1	TRBJ2-7	CASSPLTGTGNYEQYF	TGTGCCAGCTCACCACTAACCGGGACAGGGAATTACGAGCAGTACTTC
TRBV27	NA	NA	TRBJ2-1	CASSLLRELNEQFF	TGTGCCAGCAGTTTATTGAGGGAGTTGAATGAGCAGTTCTTC
TRBV6-4	once	NA	TRBJ1-2	CASSQRTVSGNYGYTF	TGTGCCAGCAGCCAAAGGACAGTCTCGGGTAACTATGGCTACACCTTC
TRBV2	NA	TRBD2	TRBJ2-3	CASSARRTPGTSGRLSTDTQYF	TGTGCCAGCAGCGCTCGAAGGACGCCCGGGACTAGCGGGAGGCTTAGCACAGATACGCAGTATTTT
TRBV28	NA	NA	TRBJ2-3	CASSDTDTQYF	TGTGCCAGCAGTGACACAGATACGCAGTATTTT
TRBV5-1	NA	TRBD1	TRBJ1-1	CASSWGQAGDTEAFF	TGCGCCAGCAGCTGGGGACAGGCAGGGGACACTGAAGCTTTCTTT
TRBV15	NA	TRBD1	TRBJ2-5	CATSRDLGGQGKETQYF	TGTGCCACCAGCAGAGATCTCGGGGGACAGGGTAAAGAGACCCAGTACTTC
TRBV6-5	NA	NA	TRBJ1-1	CASSSSGWRQEAFF	TGTGCCAGCAGTTCGAGTGGATGGAGACAGGAAGCTTTCTTT
TRBV27	NA	NA	TRBJ2-7	CASSSSSGTLLHEQYF	TGTGCCAGCAGTTCCTCCTCCGGGACACTCCTGCACGAGCAGTACTTC
TRBV11-2	NA	NA	TRBJ1-2	CASSLAPEGYGYTF	TGTGCCAGCAGCTTAGCCCCCGAGGGCTATGGCTACACCTTC
TRBV2	NA	NA	TRBJ2-7	CASQTDEQYF	TGTGCCAGCCAGACCGACGAGCAGTACTTC
TRBV6-5	NA	NA	TRBJ2-5	CASSYSIRETQYF	TGTGCCAGCAGTTACTCGATTAGGGAGACCCAGTACTTC
TRBV7-9	NA	TRBD1	TRBJ1-5	CASSFRGLRGDQPQHF	TGTGCCAGCAGTTTCAGGGGGCTCAGGGGTGATCAGCCCCAGCATTTT
TRBV5-1	NA	NA	TRBJ1-5	CASSPGRTLNQPQHF	TGCGCCAGCAGCCCTGGACGGACCCTCAATCAGCCCCAGCATTTT
TRBV15	NA	NA	TRBJ1-5	CATSGNSNQPQHF	TGTGCCACCAGCGGGAATAGCAATCAGCCCCAGCATTTT
TRBV5-5	NA	TRBD1	TRBJ1-4	CASSRPGTGNEKLFF	TGTGCCAGCAGTCGACCCGGGACAGGGAATGAAAAACTGTTTTTT
TRBV9	NA	NA	TRBJ1-2	CASSADNYGYTF	TGTGCCAGCAGCGCCGATAACTATGGCTACACCTTC
TRBV2	NA	TRBD1	TRBJ2-5	CASTPTGPQETQYF	TGTGCCAGCACGCCGACAGGGCCCCAAGAGACCCAGTACTTC
TRBV29-1	once	NA	TRBJ1-1	CSVYRGGGSTEAFF	TGCAGCGTTTACCGCGGAGGGGGTAGTACTGAAGCTTTCTTT